A single sample is the source of the 2 T cell receptor beta chains below, sequenced in a study of blood T cell repertoires in COVID-19. Using immunoSEQ multiplex PCR, the repertoire was profiled, and TCRdb retains in-frame clones only, with some absent. Altogether about 120,000 clones are present, about 86% being singletons, with the ten largest covering more than 2%. The specimen was peripheral blood. These receptors were taken from a woman aged 50 to 60 with acute or convalescent COVID-19.

This clone has only one observation. The V call is TRBV2, the J call TRBJ2-7; D is uncertain. CDR3 size: 11 residues. Germline V lookup: CDR1 SNHLY, CDR2 FYNNEI. Trimming cost V 6 bases and J 6 bases, with 9 bases left between them. CDR3 sequence: CASRYTGEQYF. The CDR3 bases are TGTGCCAGCAGATACACGGGCGAGCAGTACTTC.

The chain is built from TRBV5-1 and TRBJ2-3; D is ambiguous. V lost 4 bases and J 2 bases, leaving 14 bases between the germline ends. This CDR3 spans 15 amino acids. Germline CDR1 reads SGHRS; CDR2 reads YFSETQ. The CDR3 region is CASSPLGRITDTQYF. As DNA, the CDR3 is TGCGCCAGCAGCCCGCTTGGGCGAATCACAGATACGCAGTATTTT.